In this sample, the clone carrying this TCR beta chain turned up many times. The antigen remains unidentified. The entry originates in a study of response to subunit inactivated influenza vaccine. Study findings and constraints: There was a suggestion from the authors that each seasonal influenza vaccination recruits few new T cells.

In TCRdb, the RT-PCR reads were re-called with MiXCR into one record per CDR3 protein. The table records 530,000 or so distinct CDR3 sequences, 11% to 15% of them present only once. Germline loops: CDR1 SGHVS, CDR2 FNYEAQ. Trimming cost V 1 base and J 5 bases, with 3 bases left between them. This CDR3 is built from 11 residues. Here the sequenced sample was PBMCs from blood, taken approximately 12 days after vaccination. This chain connects TRBV7-6 to TRBJ2-7; no definite D call. This sequence was found in a man over 45 who received an inactivated influenza vaccine. The CDR3, as DNA: TGTGCCAGCAGCTTAGACAACGAGCAGTACTTC. Its protein product is CASSLDNEQYF.